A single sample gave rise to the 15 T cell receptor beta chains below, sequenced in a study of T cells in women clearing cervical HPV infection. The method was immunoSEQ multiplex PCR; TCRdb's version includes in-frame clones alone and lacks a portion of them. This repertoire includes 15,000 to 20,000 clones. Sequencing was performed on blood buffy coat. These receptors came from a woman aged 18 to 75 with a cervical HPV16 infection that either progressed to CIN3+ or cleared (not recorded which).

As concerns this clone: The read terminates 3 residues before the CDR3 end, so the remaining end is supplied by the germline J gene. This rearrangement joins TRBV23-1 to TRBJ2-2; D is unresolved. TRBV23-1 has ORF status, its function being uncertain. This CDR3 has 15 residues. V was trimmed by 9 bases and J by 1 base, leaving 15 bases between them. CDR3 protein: CASRHTRKNTGELFF. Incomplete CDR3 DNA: TGCGCCAGTCGACACACAAGGAAGAACACCGGGGAG.

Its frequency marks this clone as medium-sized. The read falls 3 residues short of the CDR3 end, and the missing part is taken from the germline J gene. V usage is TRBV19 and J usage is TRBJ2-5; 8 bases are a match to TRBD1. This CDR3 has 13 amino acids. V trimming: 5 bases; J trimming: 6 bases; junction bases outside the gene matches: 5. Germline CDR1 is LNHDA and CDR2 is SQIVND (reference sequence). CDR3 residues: CASSLGQGQTQYF. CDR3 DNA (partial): TGTGCCAGTAGTCTCGGACAGGGACAGACC.

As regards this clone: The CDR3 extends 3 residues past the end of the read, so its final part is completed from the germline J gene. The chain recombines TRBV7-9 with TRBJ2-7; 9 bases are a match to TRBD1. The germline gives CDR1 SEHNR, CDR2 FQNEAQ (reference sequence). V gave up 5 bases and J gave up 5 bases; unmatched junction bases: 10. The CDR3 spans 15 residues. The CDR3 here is CASSPPRTGVDEQYF. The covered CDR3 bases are TGTGCCAGCAGCCCACCAAGGACAGGGGTCGACGAG.

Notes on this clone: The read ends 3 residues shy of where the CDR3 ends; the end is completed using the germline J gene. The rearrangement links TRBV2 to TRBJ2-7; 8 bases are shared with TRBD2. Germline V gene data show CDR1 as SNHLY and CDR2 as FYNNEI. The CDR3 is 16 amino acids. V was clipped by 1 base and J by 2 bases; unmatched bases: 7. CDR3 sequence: CASSEVKGGGTYEQYF. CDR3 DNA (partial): TGTGCCAGCAGTGAAGTAAAGGGCGGGGGGACCTACGAG.

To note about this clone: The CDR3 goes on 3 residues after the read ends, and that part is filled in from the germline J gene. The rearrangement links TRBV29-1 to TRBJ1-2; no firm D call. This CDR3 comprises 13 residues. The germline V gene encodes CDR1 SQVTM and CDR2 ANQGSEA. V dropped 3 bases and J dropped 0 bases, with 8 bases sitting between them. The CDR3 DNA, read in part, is TGCAGCGTTGAGCCCAGGTCTAACTATGGC. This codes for CSVEPRSNYG. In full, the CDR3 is CSVEPRSNYGYTF. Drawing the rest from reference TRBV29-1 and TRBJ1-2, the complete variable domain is SAVISQKPSRDICQRGTSLTIQCQVDSQVTMMFWYRQQPGQSLTLIATANQGSEATYESGFVIDKFPISRPNLTFSTLTVSNMSPEDSSIYLCSVEPRSNYGYTFGSGTRLTVV.

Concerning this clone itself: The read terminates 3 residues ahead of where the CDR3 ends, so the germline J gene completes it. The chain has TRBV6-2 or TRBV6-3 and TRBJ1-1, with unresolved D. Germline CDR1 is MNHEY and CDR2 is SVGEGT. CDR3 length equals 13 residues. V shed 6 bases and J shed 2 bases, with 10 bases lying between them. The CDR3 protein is CASSPTINTEAFF. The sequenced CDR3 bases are TGTGCCAGCAGCCCTACGATCAACACTGAA.

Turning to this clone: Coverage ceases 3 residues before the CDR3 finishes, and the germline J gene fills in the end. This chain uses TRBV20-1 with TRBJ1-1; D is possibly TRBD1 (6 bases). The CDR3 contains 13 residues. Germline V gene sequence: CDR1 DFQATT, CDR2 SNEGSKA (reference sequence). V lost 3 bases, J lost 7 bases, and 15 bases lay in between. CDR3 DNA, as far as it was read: TGCAGTGCTAGGCCGGGACACTCCCATGAA. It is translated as CSARPGHSHE. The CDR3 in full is CSARPGHSHEAFF.

The CDR3: CASSTSSLGTEAFF. The DNA read from the CDR3 is TGTGCCAGCTCAACTAGCTCACTGGGTACTGAA. The chain uses TRBV18 and TRBJ1-1; D unclear. The DNA ends 3 residues before the CDR3 does, and the rest of the CDR3 is filled in from the germline J gene. Germline assignment: CDR1 KGHSH and CDR2 LQKENI. The CDR3 is 14 residues long. V lost 5 bases and J lost 5, with 15 bases in between.

The CDR3 DNA, read in part, is TGTGCCAGCAGTTTTTGGAGGGGGCCGAGCTCCTACAATGAG. Residues: CASSFWRGPSSYNE. The complete CDR3 sequence is CASSFWRGPSSYNEQFF. The chain uses TRBV12-3 or TRBV12-4 and TRBJ2-1, with D perhaps TRBD1 (7 bases). The read ends 3 residues before the CDR3 terminus; that terminus is restored from the germline J gene. This CDR3 has 17 amino acids. With 3 bases removed from V and 0 bases from J, the gap between germline ends came to 15 bases.

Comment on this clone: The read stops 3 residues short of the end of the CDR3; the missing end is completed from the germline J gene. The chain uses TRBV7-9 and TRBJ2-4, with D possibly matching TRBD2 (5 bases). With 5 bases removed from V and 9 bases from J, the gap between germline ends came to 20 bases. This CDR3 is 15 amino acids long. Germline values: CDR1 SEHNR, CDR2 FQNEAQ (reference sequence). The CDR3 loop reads CASSRQAGEIGIQYF. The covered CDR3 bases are TGTGCCAGCAGCCGCCAGGCGGGTGAGATCGGCATT.

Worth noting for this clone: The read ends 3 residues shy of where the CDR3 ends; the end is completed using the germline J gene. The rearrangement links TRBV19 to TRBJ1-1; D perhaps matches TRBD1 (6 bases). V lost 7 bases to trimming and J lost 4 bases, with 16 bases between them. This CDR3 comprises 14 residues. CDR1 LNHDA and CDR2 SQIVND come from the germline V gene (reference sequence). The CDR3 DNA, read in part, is TGTGCCAGTATGAACAGGGATGTAGTCACTGAA. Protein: CASMNRDVVTE. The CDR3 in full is CASMNRDVVTEAFF.

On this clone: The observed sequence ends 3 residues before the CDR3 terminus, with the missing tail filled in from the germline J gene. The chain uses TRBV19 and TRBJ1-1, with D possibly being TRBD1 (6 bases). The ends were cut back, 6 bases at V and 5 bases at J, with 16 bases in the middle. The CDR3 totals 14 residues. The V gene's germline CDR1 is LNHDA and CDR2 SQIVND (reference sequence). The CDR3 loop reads CASSNQGGGTEAFF. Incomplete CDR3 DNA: TGTGCCAGTAGCAACCAGGGAGGGGGTACTGAA. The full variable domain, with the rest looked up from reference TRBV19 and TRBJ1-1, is DGGITQSPKYLFRKEGQNVTLSCEQNLNHDAMYWYRQDPGQGLRLIYYSQIVNDFQKGDIAEGYSVSREKKESFPLTVTSAQKNPTAFYLCASSNQGGGTEAFFGQGTRLTVV.

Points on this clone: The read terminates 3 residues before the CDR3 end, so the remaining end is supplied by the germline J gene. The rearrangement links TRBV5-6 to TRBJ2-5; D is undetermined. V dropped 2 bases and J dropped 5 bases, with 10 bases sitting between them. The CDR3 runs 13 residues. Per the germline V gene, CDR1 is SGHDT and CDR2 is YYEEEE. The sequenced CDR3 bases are TGTGCCAGCAGCTTCGAAGCGAGGGAGACC. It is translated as CASSFEARET. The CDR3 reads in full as CASSFEARETQYF.

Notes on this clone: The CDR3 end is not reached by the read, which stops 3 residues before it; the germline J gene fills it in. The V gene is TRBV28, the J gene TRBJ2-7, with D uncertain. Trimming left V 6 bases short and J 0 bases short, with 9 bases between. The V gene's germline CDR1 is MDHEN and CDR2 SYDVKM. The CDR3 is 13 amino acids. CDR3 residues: CASSLRVSYEQYF. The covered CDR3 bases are TGTGCCAGCAGCCTCAGAGTCTCCTACGAG.

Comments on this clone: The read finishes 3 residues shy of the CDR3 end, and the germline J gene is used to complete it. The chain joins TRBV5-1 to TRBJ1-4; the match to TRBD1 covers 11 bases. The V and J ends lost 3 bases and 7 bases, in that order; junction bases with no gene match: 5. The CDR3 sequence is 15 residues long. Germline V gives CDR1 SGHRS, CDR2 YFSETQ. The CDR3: CASSSRTGGVEKLFF. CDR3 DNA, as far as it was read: TGCGCCAGCAGCTCCCGGACAGGGGGCGTTGAAAAA.